This T cell receptor beta chain derives from a study of T cells after yellow fever vaccination. In its sample, this clonotype was seen many times. Antigen: not known. General study findings and limits: Clones that expanded after primary vaccination mostly reappeared after the booster (around 96% CD4, approximately 85% CD8).

The V gene's germline CDR1 is DFQATT and CDR2 SNEGSKA (reference sequence). This CDR3 is 11 amino acids long. The study made its TCR cDNA through 5'RACE template switching. That step introduced a universal primer site along with UMIs. TCRdb analysed the 5' RACE reads with MiXCR anew, one entry per CDR3 protein. The table shows about 260,000 distinct CDR3 sequences, with approximately 3.5% occurring only once. The J gene is TRBJ2-5, the V gene TRBV20-1, with D perhaps matching TRBD2 (6 bases). The clonotype comes from a man younger than 35 who received the YFV17D yellow fever vaccine. Specimen: PBMCs, collected 15 days after the yellow fever booster vaccination. The CDR3 region has the DNA TGCAGCACTAGCCCTCGGGAGACCCAGTACTTC. Amino acids: CSTSPRETQYF.